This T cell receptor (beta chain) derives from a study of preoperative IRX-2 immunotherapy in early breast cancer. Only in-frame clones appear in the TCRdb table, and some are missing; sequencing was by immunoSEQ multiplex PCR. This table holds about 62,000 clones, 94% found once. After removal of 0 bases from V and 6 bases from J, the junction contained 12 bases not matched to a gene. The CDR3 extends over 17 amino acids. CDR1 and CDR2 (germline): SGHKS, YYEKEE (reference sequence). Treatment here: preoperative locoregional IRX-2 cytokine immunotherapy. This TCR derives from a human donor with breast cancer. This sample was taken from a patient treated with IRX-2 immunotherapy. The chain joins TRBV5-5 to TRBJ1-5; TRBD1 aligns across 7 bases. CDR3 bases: TGTGCCAGCAGCTTGGATTGGGATCGGACAGGAGGTCAGCCCCAGCATTTT. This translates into CASSLDWDRTGGQPQHF.